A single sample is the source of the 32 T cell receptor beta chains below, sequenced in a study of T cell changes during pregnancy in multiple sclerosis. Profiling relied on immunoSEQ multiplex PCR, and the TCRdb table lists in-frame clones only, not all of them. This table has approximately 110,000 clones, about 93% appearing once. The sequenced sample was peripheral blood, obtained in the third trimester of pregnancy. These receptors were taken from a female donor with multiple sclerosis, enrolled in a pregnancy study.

DNA of the CDR3: TGTGCCAGCAGCTACAACAGGGACTATGGCTACACCTTC. This encodes CASSYNRDYGYTF. This chain uses TRBV5-4 with TRBJ1-2; D possibly corresponds to TRBD1 (6 bases). The CDR3 extends over 13 amino acids. V lost 3 bases, J lost 3 bases, and 9 bases lay in between. Germline assignment: CDR1 SGHNT and CDR2 YYREEE (reference sequence).

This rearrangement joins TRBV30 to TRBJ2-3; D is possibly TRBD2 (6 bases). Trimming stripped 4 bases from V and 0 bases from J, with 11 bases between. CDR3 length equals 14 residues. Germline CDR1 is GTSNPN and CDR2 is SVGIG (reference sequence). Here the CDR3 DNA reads TGTGCCTGGACTCGTGGGGGGAGCACAGATACGCAGTATTTT. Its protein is CAWTRGGSTDTQYF.

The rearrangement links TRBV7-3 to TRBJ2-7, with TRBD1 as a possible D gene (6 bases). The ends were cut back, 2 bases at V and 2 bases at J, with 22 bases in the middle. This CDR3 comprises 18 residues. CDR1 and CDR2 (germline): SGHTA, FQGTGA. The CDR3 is CASSLRPLPGAVAYEQYF. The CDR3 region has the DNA TGTGCCAGCAGCTTACGGCCCCTTCCAGGGGCTGTAGCCTACGAGCAGTACTTC.

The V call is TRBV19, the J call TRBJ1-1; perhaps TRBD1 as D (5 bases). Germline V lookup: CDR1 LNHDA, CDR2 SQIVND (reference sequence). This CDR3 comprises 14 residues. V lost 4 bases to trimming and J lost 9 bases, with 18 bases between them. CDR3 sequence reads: CASSTATRVVQAFF. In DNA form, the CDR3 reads TGTGCCAGTAGTACTGCCACCAGGGTAGTTCAAGCTTTCTTT. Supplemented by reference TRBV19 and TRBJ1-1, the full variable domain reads DGGITQSPKYLFRKEGQNVTLSCEQNLNHDAMYWYRQDPGQGLRLIYYSQIVNDFQKGDIAEGYSVSREKKESFPLTVTSAQKNPTAFYLCASSTATRVVQAFFGQGTRLTVV.

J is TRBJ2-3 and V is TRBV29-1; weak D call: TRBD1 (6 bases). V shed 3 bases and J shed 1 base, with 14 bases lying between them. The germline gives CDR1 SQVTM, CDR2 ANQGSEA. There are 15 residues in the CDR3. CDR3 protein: CSVETGSFGTDTQYF. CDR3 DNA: TGCAGCGTTGAGACAGGTTCTTTTGGCACAGATACGCAGTATTTT.

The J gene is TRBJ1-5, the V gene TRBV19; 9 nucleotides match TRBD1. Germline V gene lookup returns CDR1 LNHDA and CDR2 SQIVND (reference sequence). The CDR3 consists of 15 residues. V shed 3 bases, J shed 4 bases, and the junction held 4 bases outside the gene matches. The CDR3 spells CASSIGTGRNQPQHF. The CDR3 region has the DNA TGTGCCAGTAGTATCGGGACAGGGAGGAATCAGCCCCAGCATTTT.

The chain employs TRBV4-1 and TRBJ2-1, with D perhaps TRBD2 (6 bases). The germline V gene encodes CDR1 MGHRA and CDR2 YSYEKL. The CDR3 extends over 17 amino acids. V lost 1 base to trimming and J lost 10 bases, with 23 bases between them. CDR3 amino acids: CASSQGVGGTASGEQFF. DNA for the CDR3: TGCGCCAGCAGCCAAGGGGTAGGCGGGACCGCATCGGGGGAGCAGTTCTTC.

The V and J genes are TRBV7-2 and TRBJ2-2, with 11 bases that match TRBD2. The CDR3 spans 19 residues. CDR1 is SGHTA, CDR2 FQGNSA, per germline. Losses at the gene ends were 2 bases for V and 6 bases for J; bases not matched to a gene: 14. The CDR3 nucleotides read TGTGCCAGCAGCTTAAGACTAGCGGGATCGCTCGGGGGACCCGGGGAGCTGTTTTTT. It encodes CASSLRLAGSLGGPGELFF.

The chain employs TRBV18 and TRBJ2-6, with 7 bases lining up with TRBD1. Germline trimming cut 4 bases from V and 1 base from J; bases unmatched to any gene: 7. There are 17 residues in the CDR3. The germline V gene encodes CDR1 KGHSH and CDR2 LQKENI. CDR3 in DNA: TGTGCCAGCTCACGCCTCGACAGGGCTTCTGGGGCCAACGTCCTGACTTTC. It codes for CASSRLDRASGANVLTF. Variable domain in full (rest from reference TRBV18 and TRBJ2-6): NAGVMQNPRHLVRRRGQEARLRCSPMKGHSHVYWYRQLPEEGLKFMVYLQKENIIDESGMPKERFSAEFPKEGPSILRIQQVVRGDSAAYFCASSRLDRASGANVLTFGAGSRLTVL.

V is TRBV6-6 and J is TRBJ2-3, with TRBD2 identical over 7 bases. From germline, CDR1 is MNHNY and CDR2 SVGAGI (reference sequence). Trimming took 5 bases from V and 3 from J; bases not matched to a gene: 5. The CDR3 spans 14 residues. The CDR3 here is CASSSGVVTDTQYF. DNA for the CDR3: TGTGCCAGCAGTAGCGGGGTGGTTACAGATACGCAGTATTTT.

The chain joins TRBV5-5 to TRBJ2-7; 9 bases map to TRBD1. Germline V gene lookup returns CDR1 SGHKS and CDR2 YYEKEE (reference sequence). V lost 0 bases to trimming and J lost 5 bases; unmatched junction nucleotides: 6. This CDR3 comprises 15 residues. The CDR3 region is CASSLAGTGSHEQYF. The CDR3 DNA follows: TGTGCCAGCAGCTTGGCCGGGACAGGGTCCCACGAGCAGTACTTC.

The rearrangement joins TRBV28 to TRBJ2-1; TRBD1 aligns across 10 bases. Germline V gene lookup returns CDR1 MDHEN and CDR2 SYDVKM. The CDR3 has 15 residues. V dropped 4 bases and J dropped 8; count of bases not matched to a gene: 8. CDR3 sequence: CASSWTGGVWDEQFF. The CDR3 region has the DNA TGTGCCAGCAGTTGGACAGGGGGGGTTTGGGATGAGCAGTTCTTC.

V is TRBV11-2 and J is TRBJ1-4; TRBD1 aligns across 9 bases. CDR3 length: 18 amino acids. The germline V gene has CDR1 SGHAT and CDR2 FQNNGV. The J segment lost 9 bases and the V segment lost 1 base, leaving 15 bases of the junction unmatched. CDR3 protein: CASSLVPPSGQGRQKLFF. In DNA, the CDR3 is TGTGCCAGCAGCTTAGTTCCCCCGAGTGGACAGGGGAGACAAAAACTGTTTTTT. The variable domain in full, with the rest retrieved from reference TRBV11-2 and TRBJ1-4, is EAGVAQSPRYKIIEKRQSVAFWCNPISGHATLYWYQQILGQGPKLLIQFQNNGVVDDSQLPKDRFSAERLKGVDSTLKIQPAKLEDSAVYLCASSLVPPSGQGRQKLFFGSGTQLSVL.

CDR3 region: CASHGGLAGAGELFF. In DNA, the CDR3 is TGTGCCAGCCACGGGGGGCTAGCGGGGGCCGGGGAGCTGTTTTTT. The rearrangement uses TRBV7-2 and TRBJ2-2; 10 bases match TRBD2. Trimming cost V 8 bases and J 6 bases; bases outside gene matches: 9. The CDR3 is 15 amino acids. Germline V gene lookup returns CDR1 SGHTA and CDR2 FQGNSA.

CDR3 amino acids: CAISGQGVGQETQYF. CDR3 coding DNA: TGTGCCATCAGTGGACAGGGGGTTGGACAAGAGACCCAGTACTTC. The rearrangement joins TRBV10-3 to TRBJ2-5; 9 bases are a match to TRBD1. CDR1 ENHRY and CDR2 SYGVKD come from the germline V gene. This CDR3 comprises 15 residues. Losses at the gene ends were 4 bases for V and 2 bases for J; bases not matched to a gene: 5.

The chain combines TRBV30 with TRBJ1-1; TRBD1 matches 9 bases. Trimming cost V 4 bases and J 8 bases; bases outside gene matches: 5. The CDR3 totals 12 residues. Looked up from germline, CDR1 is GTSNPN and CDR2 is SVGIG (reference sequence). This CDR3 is CAWKAGQGEAFF. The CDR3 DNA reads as TGTGCCTGGAAAGCGGGACAGGGAGAAGCTTTCTTT.

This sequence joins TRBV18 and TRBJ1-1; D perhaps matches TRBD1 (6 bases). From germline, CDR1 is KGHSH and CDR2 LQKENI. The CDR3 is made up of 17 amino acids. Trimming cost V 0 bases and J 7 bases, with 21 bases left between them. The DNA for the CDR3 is TGTGCCAGCTCACCACCGACCCAGAGGACTCTACAGGGTGAAGCTTTCTTT. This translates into CASSPPTQRTLQGEAFF.

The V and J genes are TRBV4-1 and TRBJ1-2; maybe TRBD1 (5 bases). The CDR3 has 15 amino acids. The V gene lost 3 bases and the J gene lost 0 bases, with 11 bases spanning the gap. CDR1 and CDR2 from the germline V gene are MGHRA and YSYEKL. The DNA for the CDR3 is TGCGCCAGCAGCCAGATTGGGGGGTCTAACTATGGCTACACCTTC. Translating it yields CASSQIGGSNYGYTF.

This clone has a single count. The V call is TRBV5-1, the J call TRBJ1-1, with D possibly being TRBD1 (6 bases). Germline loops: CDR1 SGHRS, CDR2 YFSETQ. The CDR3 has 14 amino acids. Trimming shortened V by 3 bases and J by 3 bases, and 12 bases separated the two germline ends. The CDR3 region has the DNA TGCGCCAGCAGCTACAGGGCGTCTCACACTGAAGCTTTCTTT. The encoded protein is CASSYRASHTEAFF.

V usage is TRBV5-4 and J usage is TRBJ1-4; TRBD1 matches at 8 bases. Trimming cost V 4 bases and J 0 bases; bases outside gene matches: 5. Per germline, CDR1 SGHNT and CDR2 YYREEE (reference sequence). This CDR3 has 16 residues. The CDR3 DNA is TGTGCCAGCAGCGGACAGGGTCCAGCAACTAATGAAAAACTGTTTTTT. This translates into CASSGQGPATNEKLFF. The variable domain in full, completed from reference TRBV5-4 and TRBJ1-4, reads ETGVTQSPTHLIKTRGQQVTLRCSSQSGHNTVSWYQQALGQGPQFIFQYYREEENGRGNFPPRFSGLQFPNYSSELNVNALELDDSALYLCASSGQGPATNEKLFFGSGTQLSVL.

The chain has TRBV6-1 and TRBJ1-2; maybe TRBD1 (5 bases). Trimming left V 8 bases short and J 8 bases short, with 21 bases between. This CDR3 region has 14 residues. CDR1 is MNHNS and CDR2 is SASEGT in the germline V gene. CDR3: CASLRPQGWSGYTF. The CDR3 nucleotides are TGTGCCAGCTTGAGACCGCAGGGATGGTCGGGCTACACCTTC.

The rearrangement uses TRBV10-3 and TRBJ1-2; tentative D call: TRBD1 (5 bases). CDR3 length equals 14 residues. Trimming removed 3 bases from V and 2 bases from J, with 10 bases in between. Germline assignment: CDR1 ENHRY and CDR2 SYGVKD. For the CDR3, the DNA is TGTGCCATCAGTGAACCAGGGTTAAACTATGGCTACACCTTC. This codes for CAISEPGLNYGYTF.

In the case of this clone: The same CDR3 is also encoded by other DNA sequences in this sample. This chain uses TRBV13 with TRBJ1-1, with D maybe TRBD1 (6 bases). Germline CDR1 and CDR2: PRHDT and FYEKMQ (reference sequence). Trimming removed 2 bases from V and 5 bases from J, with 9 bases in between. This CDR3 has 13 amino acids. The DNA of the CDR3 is TGTGCCAGCAGCTTACGTCAGGGGACTGAAGCTTTCTTT. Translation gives CASSLRQGTEAFF.

The CDR3 nucleotides are TGTGCCAGCAGCTTAGGGAAGGACGAGGGTGCGAACACTGAAGCTTTCTTT. Translating it yields CASSLGKDEGANTEAFF. This chain connects TRBV7-6 to TRBJ1-1; D not certain. From germline, CDR1 is SGHVS and CDR2 FNYEAQ. V lost 1 base and J lost 1, with 16 bases in between. This CDR3 contains 17 residues.

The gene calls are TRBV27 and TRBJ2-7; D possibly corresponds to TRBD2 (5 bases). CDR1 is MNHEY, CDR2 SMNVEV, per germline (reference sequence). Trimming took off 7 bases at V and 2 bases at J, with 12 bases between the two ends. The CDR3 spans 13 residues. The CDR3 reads CASNKEGAYEQYF. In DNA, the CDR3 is TGTGCCAGCAATAAAGAGGGTGCCTACGAGCAGTACTTC.

CDR3 nucleotides: TGTGCCAGCAGGGTCCTAGTCTGGTATTTT. The encoded protein is CASRVLVWYF. The chain combines TRBV2 with TRBJ2-3, with D uncertain. Deletions cut 6 bases from V and 14 bases from J, with 12 bases between. The CDR3 runs to 10 residues. CDR1 SNHLY and CDR2 FYNNEI come from the germline V gene.

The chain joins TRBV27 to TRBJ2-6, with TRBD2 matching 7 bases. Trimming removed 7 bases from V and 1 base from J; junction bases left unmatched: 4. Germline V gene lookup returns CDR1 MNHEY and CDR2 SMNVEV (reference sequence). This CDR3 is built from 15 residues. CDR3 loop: CASTQGGSGANVLTF. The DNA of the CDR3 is TGTGCCAGCACCCAGGGAGGGTCTGGGGCCAACGTCCTGACTTTC.

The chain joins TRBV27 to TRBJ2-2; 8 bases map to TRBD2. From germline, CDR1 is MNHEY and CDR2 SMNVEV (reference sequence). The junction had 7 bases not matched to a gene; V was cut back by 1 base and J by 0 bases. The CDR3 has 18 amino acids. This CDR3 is CASSLFGRGIANTGELFF. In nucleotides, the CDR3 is TGTGCCAGCAGTTTATTCGGGAGGGGGATCGCGAACACCGGGGAGCTGTTTTTT.

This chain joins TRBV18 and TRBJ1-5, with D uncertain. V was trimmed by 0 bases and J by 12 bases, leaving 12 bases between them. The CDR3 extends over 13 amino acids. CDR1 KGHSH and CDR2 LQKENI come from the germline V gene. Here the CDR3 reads CASSPPAGDHQHF. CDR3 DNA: TGTGCCAGCTCACCACCGGCGGGAGATCACCAGCATTTT. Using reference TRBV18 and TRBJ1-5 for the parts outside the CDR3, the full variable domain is NAGVMQNPRHLVRRRGQEARLRCSPMKGHSHVYWYRQLPEEGLKFMVYLQKENIIDESGMPKERFSAEFPKEGPSILRIQQVVRGDSAAYFCASSPPAGDHQHFGDGTRLSIL.

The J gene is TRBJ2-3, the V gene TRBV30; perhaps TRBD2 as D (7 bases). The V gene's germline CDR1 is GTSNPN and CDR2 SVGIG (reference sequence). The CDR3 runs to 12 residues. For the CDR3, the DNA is TGTGGGGGGGGCAGGGGAAGAGATACGCAGTATTTT. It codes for CGGGRGRDTQYF. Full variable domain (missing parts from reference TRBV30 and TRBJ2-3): SQTIHQWPATLVQPVGSPLSLECTVEGTSNPNLYWYRQAAGRGLQLLFYSVGIGQISSEVPQNLSASRPQDRQFILSSKKLLLSDSGFYLCGGGRGRDTQYFGPGTRLTVL.

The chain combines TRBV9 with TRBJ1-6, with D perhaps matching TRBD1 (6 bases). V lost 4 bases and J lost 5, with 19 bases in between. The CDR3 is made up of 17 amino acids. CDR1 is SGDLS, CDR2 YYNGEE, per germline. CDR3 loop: CASSSPVGGADNSPLHF. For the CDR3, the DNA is TGTGCCAGCAGCTCCCCTGTGGGGGGGGCGGATAATTCACCCCTCCACTTT. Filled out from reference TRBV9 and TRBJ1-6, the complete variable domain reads DSGVTQTPKHLITATGQRVTLRCSPRSGDLSVYWYQQSLDQGLQFLIQYYNGEERAKGNILERFSAQQFPDLHSELNLSSLELGDSALYFCASSSPVGGADNSPLHFGNGTRLTVT.

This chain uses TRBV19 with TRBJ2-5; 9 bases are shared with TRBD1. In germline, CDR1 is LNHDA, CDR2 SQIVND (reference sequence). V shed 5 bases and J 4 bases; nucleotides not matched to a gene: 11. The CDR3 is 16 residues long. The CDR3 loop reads CASSFLPGQGRETQYF. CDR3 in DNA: TGTGCCAGTAGTTTCCTCCCGGGACAGGGCCGAGAGACCCAGTACTTC.